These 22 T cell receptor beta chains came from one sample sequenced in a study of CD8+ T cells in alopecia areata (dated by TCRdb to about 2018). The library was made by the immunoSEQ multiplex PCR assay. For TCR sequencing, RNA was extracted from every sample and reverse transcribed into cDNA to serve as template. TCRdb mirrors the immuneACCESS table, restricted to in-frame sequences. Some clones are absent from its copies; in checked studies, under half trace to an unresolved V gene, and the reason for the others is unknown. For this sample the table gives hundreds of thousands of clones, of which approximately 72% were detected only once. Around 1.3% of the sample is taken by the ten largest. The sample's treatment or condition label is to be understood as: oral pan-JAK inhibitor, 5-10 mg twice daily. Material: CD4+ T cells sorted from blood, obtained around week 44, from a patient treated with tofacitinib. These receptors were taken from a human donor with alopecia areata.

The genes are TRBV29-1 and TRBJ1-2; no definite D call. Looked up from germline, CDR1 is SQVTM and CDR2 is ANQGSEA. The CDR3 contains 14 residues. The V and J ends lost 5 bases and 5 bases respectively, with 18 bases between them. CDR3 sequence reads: CSVPDTSSLYGYTF. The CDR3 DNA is TGCAGCGTTCCCGACACGAGTTCCCTATATGGCTACACCTTC. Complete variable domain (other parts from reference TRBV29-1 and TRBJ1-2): SAVISQKPSRDICQRGTSLTIQCQVDSQVTMMFWYRQQPGQSLTLIATANQGSEATYESGFVIDKFPISRPNLTFSTLTVSNMSPEDSSIYLCSVPDTSSLYGYTFGSGTRLTVV.

CDR3 sequence reads: CASTPVGYNEQFF. The CDR3 bases are TGTGCCAGCACCCCGGTAGGTTACAATGAGCAGTTCTTC. This chain connects TRBV5-6 to TRBJ2-1; D gene ambiguous. The V gene lost 6 bases and the J gene lost 4 bases, with 11 bases spanning the gap. Germline CDR1 and CDR2: SGHDT and YYEEEE. This CDR3 has 13 amino acids.

The CDR3 region has the DNA TGTGCCAGCAGCTTTTACGGGACATCCCAGTCCTCTGGGGCCAACGTCCTGACTTTC. This codes for CASSFYGTSQSSGANVLTF. This chain joins TRBV11-3 and TRBJ2-6; maybe TRBD1 (6 bases). V shed 3 bases and J shed 0 bases, with 18 bases lying between them. Germline CDR1 and CDR2: SGHNT and YENEEA. The CDR3 is 19 amino acids.

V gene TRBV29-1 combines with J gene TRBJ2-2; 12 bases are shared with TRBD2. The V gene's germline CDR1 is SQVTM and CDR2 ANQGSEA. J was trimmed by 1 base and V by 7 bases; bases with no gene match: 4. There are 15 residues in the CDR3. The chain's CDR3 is CSARTSGKNTGELFF. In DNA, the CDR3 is TGCAGCGCCAGGACTAGCGGGAAGAACACCGGGGAGCTGTTTTTT.

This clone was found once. As DNA, the CDR3 is TGTGCCTGGAGTAAATATGGCGAGAATTCACCCCTCCACTTT. Translating gives CAWSKYGENSPLHF. J is TRBJ1-6 and V is TRBV30, with D uncertain. This CDR3 comprises 14 residues. V lost 2 bases to trimming and J lost 7 bases, with 12 bases between them. CDR1 and CDR2 (germline): GTSNPN, SVGIG (reference sequence).

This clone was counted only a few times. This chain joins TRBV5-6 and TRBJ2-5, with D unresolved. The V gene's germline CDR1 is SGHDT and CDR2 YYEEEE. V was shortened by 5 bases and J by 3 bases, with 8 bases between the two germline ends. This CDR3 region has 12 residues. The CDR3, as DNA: TGTGCCAGCAGGGTACGGGAAGAGACCCAGTACTTC. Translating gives CASRVREETQYF.

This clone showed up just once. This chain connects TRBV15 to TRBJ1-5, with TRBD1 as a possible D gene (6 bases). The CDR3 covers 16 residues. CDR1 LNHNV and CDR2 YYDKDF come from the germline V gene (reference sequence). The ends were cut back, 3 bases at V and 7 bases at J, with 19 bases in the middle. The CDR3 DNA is TGTGCCACCAGCAGGGGGGGGTCACAGGGACGCCAGCCCCAGCATTTT. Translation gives CATSRGGSQGRQPQHF.

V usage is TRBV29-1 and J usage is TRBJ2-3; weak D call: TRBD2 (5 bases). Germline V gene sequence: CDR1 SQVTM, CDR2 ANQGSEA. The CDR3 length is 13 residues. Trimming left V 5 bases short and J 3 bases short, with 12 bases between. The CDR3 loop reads CSVHGKLTDTQYF. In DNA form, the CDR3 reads TGCAGCGTTCACGGGAAACTAACAGATACGCAGTATTTT.

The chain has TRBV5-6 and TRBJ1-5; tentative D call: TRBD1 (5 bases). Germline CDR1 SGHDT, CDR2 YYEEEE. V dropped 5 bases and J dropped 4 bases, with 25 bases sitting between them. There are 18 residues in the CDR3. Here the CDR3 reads CASSSLGQAAPGNQPQHF. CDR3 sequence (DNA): TGTGCCAGCAGTTCGCTTGGACAAGCGGCTCCAGGAAATCAGCCCCAGCATTTT. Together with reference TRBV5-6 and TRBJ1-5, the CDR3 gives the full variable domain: DAGVTQSPTHLIKTRGQQVTLRCSPKSGHDTVSWYQQALGQGPQFIFQYYEEEERQRGNFPDRFSGHQFPNYSSELNVNALLLGDSALYLCASSSLGQAAPGNQPQHFGDGTRLSIL.

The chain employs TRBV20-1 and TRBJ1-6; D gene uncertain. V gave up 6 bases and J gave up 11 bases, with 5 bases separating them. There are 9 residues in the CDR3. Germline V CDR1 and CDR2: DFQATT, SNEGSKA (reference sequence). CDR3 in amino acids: CSAGTPLHF. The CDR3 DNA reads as TGCAGTGCAGGGACACCCCTCCACTTT.

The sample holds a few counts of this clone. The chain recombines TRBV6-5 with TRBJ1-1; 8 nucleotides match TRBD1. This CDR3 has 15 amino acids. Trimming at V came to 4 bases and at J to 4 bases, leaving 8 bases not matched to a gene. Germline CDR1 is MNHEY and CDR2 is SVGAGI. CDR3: CASSSESDRGTEAFF. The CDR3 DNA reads TGTGCCAGCAGTTCCGAGTCCGACAGGGGCACTGAAGCTTTCTTT.

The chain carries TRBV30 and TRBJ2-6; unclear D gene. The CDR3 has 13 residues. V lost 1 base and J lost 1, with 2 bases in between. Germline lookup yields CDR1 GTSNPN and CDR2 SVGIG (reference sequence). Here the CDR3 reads CAWSGSGANVLTF. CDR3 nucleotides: TGTGCCTGGAGTGGTTCTGGGGCCAACGTCCTGACTTTC.

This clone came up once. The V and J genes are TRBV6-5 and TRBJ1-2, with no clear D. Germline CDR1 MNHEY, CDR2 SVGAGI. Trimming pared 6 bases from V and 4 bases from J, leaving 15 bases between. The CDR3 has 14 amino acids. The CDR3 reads CASSGLSRSYGYTF. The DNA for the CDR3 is TGTGCCAGCAGCGGACTCTCAAGGTCCTATGGCTACACCTTC.

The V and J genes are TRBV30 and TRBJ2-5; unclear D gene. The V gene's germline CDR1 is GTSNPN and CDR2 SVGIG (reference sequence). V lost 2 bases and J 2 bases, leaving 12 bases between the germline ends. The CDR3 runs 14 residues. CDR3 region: CAWSWMRRQETQYF. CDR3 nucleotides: TGTGCCTGGAGTTGGATGAGGAGACAAGAGACCCAGTACTTC.

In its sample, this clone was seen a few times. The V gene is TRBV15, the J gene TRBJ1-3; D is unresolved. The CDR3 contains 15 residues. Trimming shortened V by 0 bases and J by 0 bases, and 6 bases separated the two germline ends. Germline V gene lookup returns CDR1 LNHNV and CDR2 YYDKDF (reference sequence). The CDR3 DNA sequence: TGTGCCACCAGCAGAGATTTTGGCTCTGGAAACACCATATATTTT. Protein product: CATSRDFGSGNTIYF.

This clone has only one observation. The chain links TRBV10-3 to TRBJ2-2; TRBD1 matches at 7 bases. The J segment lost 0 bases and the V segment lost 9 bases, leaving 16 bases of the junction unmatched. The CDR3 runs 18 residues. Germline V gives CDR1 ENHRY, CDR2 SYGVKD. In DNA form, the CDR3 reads TGTGCCATTGCCCCGACAGGGAGCGTCTCGGCGAACACCGGGGAGCTGTTTTTT. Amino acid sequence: CAIAPTGSVSANTGELFF.

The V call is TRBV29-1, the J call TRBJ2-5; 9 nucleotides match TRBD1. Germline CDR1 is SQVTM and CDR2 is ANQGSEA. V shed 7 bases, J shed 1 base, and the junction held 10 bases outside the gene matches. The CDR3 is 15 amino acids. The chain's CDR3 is CSAFPGQGLQETQYF. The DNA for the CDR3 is TGCAGCGCTTTCCCGGGACAGGGCCTCCAAGAGACCCAGTACTTC. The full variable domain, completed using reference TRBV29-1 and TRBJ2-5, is SAVISQKPSRDICQRGTSLTIQCQVDSQVTMMFWYRQQPGQSLTLIATANQGSEATYESGFVIDKFPISRPNLTFSTLTVSNMSPEDSSIYLCSAFPGQGLQETQYFGPGTRLLVL.

The CDR3 DNA reads TGTGCCTGGAGTGGGACAGGGTACACTGAAGCTTTCTTT. It is translated as CAWSGTGYTEAFF. The chain employs TRBV30 and TRBJ1-1; 8 bases are shared with TRBD1. Germline lookup yields CDR1 GTSNPN and CDR2 SVGIG (reference sequence). The CDR3 covers 13 residues. J was trimmed by 3 bases and V by 1 base; bases with no gene match: 1.

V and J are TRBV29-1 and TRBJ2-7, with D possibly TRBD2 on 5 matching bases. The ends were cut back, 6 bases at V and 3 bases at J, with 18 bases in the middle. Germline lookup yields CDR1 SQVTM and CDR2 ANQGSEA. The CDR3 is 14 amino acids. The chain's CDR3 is CSVPGSGSGYEQYF. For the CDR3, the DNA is TGCAGCGTCCCGGGGTCGGGCAGTGGCTACGAGCAGTACTTC.

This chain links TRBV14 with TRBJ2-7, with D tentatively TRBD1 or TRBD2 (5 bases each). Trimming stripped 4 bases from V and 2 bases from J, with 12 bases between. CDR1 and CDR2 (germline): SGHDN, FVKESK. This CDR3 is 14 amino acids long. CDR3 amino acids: CASSRDPRAYEQYF. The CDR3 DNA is TGTGCCAGCAGCCGGGACCCTCGGGCCTACGAGCAGTACTTC.

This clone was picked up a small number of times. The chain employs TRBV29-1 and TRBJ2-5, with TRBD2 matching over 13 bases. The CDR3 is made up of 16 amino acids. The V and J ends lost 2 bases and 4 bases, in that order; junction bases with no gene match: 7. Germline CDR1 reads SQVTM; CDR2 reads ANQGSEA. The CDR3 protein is CSVELTLAGGRETQYF. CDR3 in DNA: TGCAGCGTTGAACTCACACTAGCGGGGGGGCGAGAGACCCAGTACTTC.

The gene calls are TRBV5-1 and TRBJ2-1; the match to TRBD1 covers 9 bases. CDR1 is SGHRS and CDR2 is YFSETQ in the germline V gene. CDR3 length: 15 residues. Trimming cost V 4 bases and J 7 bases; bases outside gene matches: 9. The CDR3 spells CASSPGDREVNEQFF. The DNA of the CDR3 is TGCGCCAGCAGCCCAGGGGACAGGGAGGTAAATGAGCAGTTCTTC.